What follows is one T cell receptor (beta chain) and its context. CDR1 MNHNY and CDR2 SVGAGI come from the germline V gene (reference sequence). The CDR3 loop spans 16 amino acids. Trimming left V 0 bases short and J 6 bases short, with 18 bases between. This sample is drawn from a study of Tregs in tolerant kidney transplant recipients. Data came from immunoSEQ multiplex PCR; TCRdb stores just in-frame clones and leaves some out. This sample has 62,000 or so clones, with nearly 98% found just once. This clonotype was sampled from a human donor who received a combined kidney and bone marrow transplant. Sequences were derived from Tregs from blood, sampled before the transplant. The chain couples TRBV6-6 to TRBJ2-7; D is perhaps TRBD2 (5 bases). The CDR3 sequence is CASSYSTQGPRGEQYF. The CDR3 coding sequence is TGTGCCAGCAGTTACTCGACGCAAGGGCCCCGGGGCGAGCAGTACTTC.